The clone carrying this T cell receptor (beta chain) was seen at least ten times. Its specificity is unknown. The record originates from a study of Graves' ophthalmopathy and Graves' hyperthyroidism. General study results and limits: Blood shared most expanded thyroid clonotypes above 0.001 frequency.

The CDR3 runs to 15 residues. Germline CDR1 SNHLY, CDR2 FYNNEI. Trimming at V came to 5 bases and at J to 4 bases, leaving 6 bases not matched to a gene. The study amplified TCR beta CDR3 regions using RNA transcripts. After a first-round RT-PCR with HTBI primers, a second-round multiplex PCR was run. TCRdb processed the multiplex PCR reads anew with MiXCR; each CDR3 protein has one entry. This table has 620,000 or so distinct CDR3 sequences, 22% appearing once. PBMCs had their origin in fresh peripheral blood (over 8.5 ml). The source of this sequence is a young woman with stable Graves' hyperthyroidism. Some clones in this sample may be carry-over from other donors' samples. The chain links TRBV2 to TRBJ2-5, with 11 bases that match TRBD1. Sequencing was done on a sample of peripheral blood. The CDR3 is CASSPRTGGRETQYF. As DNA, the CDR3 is TGTGCCAGCAGTCCCCGGACAGGGGGCAGAGAGACCCAGTACTTC.